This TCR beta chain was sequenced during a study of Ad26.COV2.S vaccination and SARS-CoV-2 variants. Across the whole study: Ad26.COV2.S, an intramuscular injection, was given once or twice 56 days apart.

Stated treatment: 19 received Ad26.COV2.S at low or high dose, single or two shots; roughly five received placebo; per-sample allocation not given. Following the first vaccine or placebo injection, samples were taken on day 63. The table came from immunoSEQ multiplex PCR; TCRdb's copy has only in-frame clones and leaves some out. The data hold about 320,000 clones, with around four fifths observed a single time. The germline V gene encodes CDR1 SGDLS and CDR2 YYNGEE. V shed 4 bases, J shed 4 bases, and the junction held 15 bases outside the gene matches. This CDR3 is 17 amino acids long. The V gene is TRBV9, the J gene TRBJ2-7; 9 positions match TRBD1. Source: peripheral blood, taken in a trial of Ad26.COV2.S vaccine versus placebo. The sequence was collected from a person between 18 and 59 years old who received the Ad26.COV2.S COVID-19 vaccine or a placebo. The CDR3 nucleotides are TGTGCCAGCAGCCCACTTTCCTCCGGGACAGGGACGTACGAGCAGTACTTC. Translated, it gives CASSPLSSGTGTYEQYF.